This T cell receptor (beta chain) is drawn from a study of CD8 T cells in ankylosing spondylitis. The CDR3 is made up of 12 amino acids. Trimming pared 4 bases from V and 7 bases from J, leaving 9 bases between. CDR1 and CDR2 (germline): SGDLS, YYNGEE. In its sample, this clonotype was seen many times. Its antigen remains unknown. Molecular-barcoded quantitative 5'-RACE produced these TCR beta libraries. A single record per CDR3 protein comes from TCRdb applying MiXCR to the 5' RACE reads. The repertoire consists of hundreds of thousands of distinct CDR3 sequences, with 12% occurring once and the leading ten covering around 0.51%. Findings and caveats of the study: Clones tied to disease were said to be significantly enriched in matched ankylosing spondylitis synovial fluid. A motif in TCR beta, a set of roughly 8 highly homologous variants, appeared characteristic of ankylosing spondylitis blood. Within peripheral blood, clones linked to disease were CD8+ and relatively rare.

The sequencing sample was made of blood, either unsorted or a sorted T cell fraction (not recorded which). The chain employs TRBV9 and TRBJ1-3; D possibly corresponds to TRBD1 (6 bases). This clonotype originated in a male donor with ankylosing spondylitis. CDR3 amino acids: CASSPQGNTIYF. The CDR3 DNA sequence: TGTGCCAGCAGCCCCCAGGGGAACACCATATATTTT.